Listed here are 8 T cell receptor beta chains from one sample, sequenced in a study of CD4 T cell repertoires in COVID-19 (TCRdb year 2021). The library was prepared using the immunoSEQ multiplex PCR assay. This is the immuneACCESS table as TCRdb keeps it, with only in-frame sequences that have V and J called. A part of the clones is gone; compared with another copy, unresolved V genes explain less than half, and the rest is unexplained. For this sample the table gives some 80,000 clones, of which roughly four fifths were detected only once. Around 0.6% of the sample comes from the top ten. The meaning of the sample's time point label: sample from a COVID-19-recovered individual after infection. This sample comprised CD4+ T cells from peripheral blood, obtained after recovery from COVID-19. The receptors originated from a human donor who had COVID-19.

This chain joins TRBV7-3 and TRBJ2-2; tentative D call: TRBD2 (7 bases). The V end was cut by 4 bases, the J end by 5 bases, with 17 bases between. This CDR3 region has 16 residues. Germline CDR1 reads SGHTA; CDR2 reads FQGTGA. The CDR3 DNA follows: TGTGCCAGCAGCTCCGCAGGCGGGGGCGGGACCGGGGAGCTGTTTTTT. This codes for CASSSAGGGGTGELFF.

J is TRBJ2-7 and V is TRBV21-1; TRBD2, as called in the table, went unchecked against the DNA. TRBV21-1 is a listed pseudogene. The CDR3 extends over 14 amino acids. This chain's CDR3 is CASSKAPGEEEQYF. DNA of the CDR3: TGTGCCAGCAGCAAAGCACCGGGGGAAGAGGAGCAGTACTTC.

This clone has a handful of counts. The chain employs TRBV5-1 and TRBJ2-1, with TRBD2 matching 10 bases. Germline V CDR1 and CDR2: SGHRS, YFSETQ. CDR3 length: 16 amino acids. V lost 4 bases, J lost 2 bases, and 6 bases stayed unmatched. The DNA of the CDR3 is TGCGCCAGCAGCCCTAGCGGGGGAGGGACCTACAATGAGCAGTTCTTC. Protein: CASSPSGGGTYNEQFF.

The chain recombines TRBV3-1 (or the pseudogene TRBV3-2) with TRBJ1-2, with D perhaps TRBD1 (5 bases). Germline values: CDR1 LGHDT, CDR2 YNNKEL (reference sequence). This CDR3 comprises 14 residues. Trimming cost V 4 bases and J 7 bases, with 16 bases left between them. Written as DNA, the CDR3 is TGTGCCAGCAGCCCTTCTCCAGGGTCAGCTGGCTACACCTTC. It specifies CASSPSPGSAGYTF.

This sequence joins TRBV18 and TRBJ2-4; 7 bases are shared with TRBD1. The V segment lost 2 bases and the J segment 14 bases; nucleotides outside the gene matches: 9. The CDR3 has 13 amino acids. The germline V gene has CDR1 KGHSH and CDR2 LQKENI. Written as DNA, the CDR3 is TGTGCCAGCTCACCAACCCAAGGGGACAGAGAGTACTTC. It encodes CASSPTQGDREYF.

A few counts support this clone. The CDR3 region has the DNA TGCAGTGCTAGAACTGGAAACACCATATATTTT. As protein: CSARTGNTIYF. The V call is TRBV20-1, the J call TRBJ1-3; no definite D call. Germline values: CDR1 DFQATT, CDR2 SNEGSKA (reference sequence). The V end was cut by 2 bases, the J end by 2 bases, with 1 base between. CDR3 length: 11 amino acids.

CDR3 sequence reads: CASRSDRASDIQYF. The CDR3 region has the DNA TGTGCCAGCCGCTCGGACAGGGCTAGTGACATTCAGTACTTC. The rearrangement joins TRBV7-2 to TRBJ2-4; 8 nucleotides align to TRBD1. Unmatched junction bases numbered 11, after V lost 8 bases and J lost 8 bases. Germline-derived CDR1 and CDR2 are SGHTA and FQGNSA. The CDR3 covers 14 residues.

The CDR3 loop is CASSSPDSFSTDTQYF. DNA of the CDR3: TGTGCCAGCAGCTCCCCGGACAGTTTTAGCACAGATACGCAGTATTTT. This rearrangement joins TRBV7-8 to TRBJ2-3; a weak D match, TRBD1 (6 bases). V was cut by 4 bases and J by 0 bases, with 14 bases left in between. CDR3 length equals 16 residues. Germline V gene lookup returns CDR1 SGHVS and CDR2 FQNEAQ.